This T cell receptor (beta chain) came from a study of response to subunit inactivated influenza vaccine. Findings and caveats of the study: The authors suggested that few new T cells are recruited per seasonal influenza vaccination.

V shed 2 bases and J 4 bases; nucleotides not matched to a gene: 4. The CDR3 has 15 amino acids. Each CDR3 protein is one row after TCRdb ran MiXCR on the RT-PCR reads. Of around 470,000 distinct CDR3 sequences in the sample, approximately 7.8% were seen once. As regards this clonotype: Its antigen is unknown.

The clonotype comes from a man aged 50-75 years who received an inactivated influenza vaccine. The source was PBMCs from blood, collected less than 30 months after vaccination. V usage is TRBV12-3 or TRBV12-4 and J usage is TRBJ1-1, with TRBD1 matching over 10 bases. CDR3 sequence reads: CASSLWRTGGTEAFF. In DNA, the CDR3 is TGTGCCAGCAGTTTATGGCGGACAGGGGGCACTGAAGCTTTCTTT.